The rows below give T cell receptor beta chains drawn from one sample of a study of blood T cell repertoires in COVID-19. Assay: immunoSEQ multiplex PCR; the TCRdb copy retains only in-frame clones and omits some. The data hold fewer than 300,000 clones, with around 89% observed a single time. The material sequenced was peripheral blood. All receptors come from a man under 40 with acute or convalescent COVID-19. The CDR3 runs from the conserved cysteine through the conserved F or W. D genes are given only for firm matches. The size of a clone is reported for some rows only, either as once, few or many, or as a class for expanded clones.

d_call	v_call	j_call	clone_size	cdr3_aa	cdr3_nt
-	TRBV28	TRBJ1-2	-	CAISTGYGYTF	TGTGCCATCTCTACGGGCTATGGCTACACCTTC
TRBD1	TRBV6-6	TRBJ2-1	-	CASSPGGSTDYNEQFF	TGTGCCAGCAGCCCAGGGGGCAGTACGGACTACAATGAGCAGTTCTTC
TRBD2	TRBV20-1	TRBJ2-2	-	CSASPGGAVGELFF	TGCAGTGCTAGTCCGGGGGGGGCCGTCGGGGAGCTGTTTTTT
-	TRBV6-5	TRBJ2-3	-	CASRPDGEKDTQYF	TGTGCCAGCAGACCGGATGGAGAAAAAGATACGCAGTATTTT
TRBD1	TRBV19	TRBJ1-1	-	CAIADRETEAFF	TGTGCCATCGCGGACAGGGAAACTGAAGCTTTCTTT
TRBD1	TRBV4-1	TRBJ1-6	-	CASSQAGQGMESPLHF	TGCGCCAGCAGCCAAGCGGGACAGGGCATGGAGTCACCCCTCCACTTT
TRBD2	TRBV19	TRBJ2-7	-	CASSISGLAGEGYEQYF	TGTGCCAGTAGTATTTCGGGACTAGCGGGAGAGGGCTACGAGCAGTACTTC
-	TRBV11-2	TRBJ2-2	-	CASSSWRDSRRNTGELFF	TGTGCCAGCAGCTCTTGGAGGGACAGTCGACGGAACACCGGGGAGCTGTTTTTT
TRBD1	TRBV2	TRBJ2-2	-	CASSRTGTPNTGELFF	TGTGCCAGCAGTCGGACAGGGACCCCGAACACCGGGGAGCTGTTTTTT
TRBD2	TRBV27	TRBJ2-3	-	CASGRAISTDTQYF	TGTGCCAGCGGGAGGGCTATTAGCACAGATACGCAGTATTTT
-	TRBV10-1	TRBJ1-5	-	CASSDSGNQPQHF	TGCGCCAGCAGTGATTCGGGGAATCAGCCCCAGCATTTT
-	TRBV6-5	TRBJ1-2	-	CASTEGSARGYTF	TGTGCCAGCACAGAGGGCTCGGCCAGAGGCTACACCTTC
-	TRBV6-6	TRBJ1-1	-	CASSYGQSNTEAFF	TGTGCCAGCAGTTACGGACAGTCGAACACTGAAGCTTTCTTT
TRBD1	TRBV2	TRBJ1-6	-	CASSLQGSYNSPLHF	TGTGCCAGCAGCTTACAGGGGTCCTATAATTCACCCCTCCACTTT
-	TRBV5-1	TRBJ1-1	-	CASSLLVGENTEAFF	TGCGCCAGCAGCTTGTTAGTAGGGGAGAACACTGAAGCTTTCTTT
-	TRBV5-5	TRBJ2-3	-	CASSRSVRGTDTQYF	TGTGCCAGCAGCCGCTCTGTTCGGGGAACAGATACGCAGTATTTT
-	TRBV9	TRBJ2-3	-	CASSVDRGFTDTQYF	TGTGCCAGCAGCGTAGATCGCGGCTTCACAGATACGCAGTATTTT
-	TRBV4-2	TRBJ1-6	-	CASSQDPGRPKNSPLHF	TGTGCCAGCAGCCAAGATCCCGGCAGGCCAAAAAATTCACCCCTCCACTTT
-	TRBV15	TRBJ1-2	-	CATSRRLGDVFYGYTF	TGTGCCACCAGCAGGCGGTTAGGGGATGTGTTCTATGGCTACACCTTC
TRBD1	TRBV12-3/TRBV12-4	TRBJ1-1	once	CASSRDRGAFF	TGTGCCAGCAGCCGCGACAGGGGAGCTTTCTTT
TRBD2	TRBV4-2	TRBJ2-1	once	CASSQDLRTSGTNEQFF	TGTGCCAGCAGCCAAGATCTTCGGACTAGCGGGACCAATGAGCAGTTCTTC
TRBD2	TRBV24-1	TRBJ2-1	once	CATSDALAGGWQFF	TGTGCCACCAGTGATGCCCTAGCGGGAGGTTGGCAGTTCTTC
TRBD1	TRBV2	TRBJ1-6	-	CASRGGTGVSNSPLHF	TGTGCCAGCAGGGGCGGGACAGGGGTCAGCAATTCACCCCTCCACTTT
TRBD2	TRBV30	TRBJ2-2	-	CAADTSGGAGELFF	TGTGCCGCGGATACTAGCGGGGGGGCCGGGGAGCTGTTTTTT
TRBD2	TRBV2	TRBJ2-5	-	CASNREDGRTQYF	TGTGCCAGCAACCGGGAGGACGGACGGACCCAGTACTTC
-	TRBV6-1	TRBJ1-5	-	CASSERVGRPVQPQHF	TGTGCCAGCAGTGAACGGGTGGGGCGGCCGGTGCAGCCCCAGCATTTT
-	TRBV7-9	TRBJ1-6	-	CASSLARGRVSPLHF	TGTGCCAGCAGCTTAGCGCGGGGAAGGGTTTCACCCCTCCACTTT
-	TRBV15	TRBJ1-2	once	CATSRHSGDDYGYTF	TGTGCCACCAGCAGACATTCAGGGGACGACTATGGCTACACCTTC
-	TRBV19	TRBJ2-7	-	CASSPRTASYEQYF	TGTGCCAGTAGTCCCCGGACAGCCTCCTACGAGCAGTACTTC
-	TRBV10-2	TRBJ2-3	-	CASSGVLKADTQYF	TGCGCCAGCAGTGGTGTTCTAAAAGCCGATACGCAGTATTTT
TRBD2	TRBV19	TRBJ2-1	-	CASSILSREGSEQFF	TGTGCCAGTAGTATACTGTCACGGGAGGGGAGTGAGCAGTTCTTC
TRBD1	TRBV5-5	TRBJ1-5	-	CASSTTGTGNQPQHF	TGTGCCAGCAGCACCACCGGGACAGGGAATCAGCCCCAGCATTTT
-	TRBV11-3	TRBJ1-1	-	CASSLAQGNTEAFF	TGTGCCAGCAGCTTAGCACAGGGGAACACTGAAGCTTTCTTT
TRBD1	TRBV29-1	TRBJ2-2	-	CSVAGKGTGGTGELFF	TGCAGCGTTGCCGGGAAAGGCACAGGGGGAACCGGGGAGCTGTTTTTT
-	TRBV5-1	TRBJ2-7	-	CASSPLAGQSYEQYF	TGCGCCAGCAGCCCCTTGGCGGGACAGTCATACGAGCAGTACTTC
-	TRBV25-1	TRBJ1-4	once	CASSGRGSNEKLFF	TGTGCCAGCAGTGGCAGGGGCTCTAATGAAAAACTGTTTTTT
-	TRBV18	TRBJ1-3	once	CASSPDKAGNTIYF	TGTGCCAGCTCACCAGACAAGGCTGGAAACACCATATATTTT
TRBD2	TRBV7-9	TRBJ2-3	-	CASSPAGLAGVTDTQYF	TGTGCCAGCAGCCCCGCCGGCCTAGCGGGAGTCACAGATACGCAGTATTTT
TRBD2	TRBV7-8	TRBJ2-2	-	CASSLVPGLVNTGELFF	TGTGCCAGCAGCTTAGTGCCGGGACTAGTGAACACCGGGGAGCTGTTTTTT
-	TRBV3-1/TRBV3-2	TRBJ1-3	-	CASSALSGAGNTIYF	TGTGCCAGCAGCGCACTTTCGGGGGCTGGAAACACCATATATTTT